This record concerns one T cell receptor beta chain sequence. The source of the sample is a study of T cell responses to AZD1222 COVID-19 vaccine. The V segment lost 4 bases and the J segment 7 bases; nucleotides outside the gene matches: 9. Germline V gene lookup returns CDR1 LGHNA and CDR2 YSLEER. This CDR3 comprises 15 residues. Sequenced by immunoSEQ multiplex PCR; TCRdb stores in-frame clones only, minus some. The table records roughly 140,000 clones, about 93% of them present only once. The receptor was isolated from an adult in good health. This chain connects TRBV4-3 to TRBJ1-5, with 8 bases matching TRBD1. The sample in question was peripheral blood, obtained on day 0 of AZD1222 vaccination. The CDR3 protein is CASSPRQGRDQPQHF. The CDR3 nucleotides are TGCGCCAGCAGCCCGAGACAGGGGAGGGACCAGCCCCAGCATTTT.